This T cell receptor (beta chain) was observed in a study of cytomegalovirus exposure and HLA in healthy donors. Findings of the study overall: Clusters of TCRs from the first cohort tended to co-occur in the approximately 120 validation repertoires (as a later analysis found). It was reported that the classifier diagnosed cytomegalovirus status with high specificity and sensitivity in both the original and validation cohorts. CMV antigen specificity of a few CMV-associated chains was confirmed in vitro. Researchers catalogued about 150 TCR beta chains as cytomegalovirus-associated.

About this clone itself: Its antigen is not identified.

Method: immunoSEQ multiplex PCR; TCRdb's copy keeps in-frame clones and lacks some. The sample consists of 150,000 or so clones, 90% of them appearing once. The origin of this receptor is a woman aged 25 to 45 in good health and CMV-seropositive. The sample taken for sequencing was PBMCs.

CDR3 loop: CASSQQAPGAYNEQFF. CDR3 nucleotides: TGTGCCAGCTCACAACAGGCACCAGGTGCCTACAATGAGCAGTTCTTC. The chain is built from TRBV18 and TRBJ2-1, with D possibly matching TRBD1 (5 bases). In germline, CDR1 is KGHSH, CDR2 LQKENI. The CDR3 consists of 16 residues. With 4 bases removed from V and 2 bases from J, the gap between germline ends came to 15 bases.